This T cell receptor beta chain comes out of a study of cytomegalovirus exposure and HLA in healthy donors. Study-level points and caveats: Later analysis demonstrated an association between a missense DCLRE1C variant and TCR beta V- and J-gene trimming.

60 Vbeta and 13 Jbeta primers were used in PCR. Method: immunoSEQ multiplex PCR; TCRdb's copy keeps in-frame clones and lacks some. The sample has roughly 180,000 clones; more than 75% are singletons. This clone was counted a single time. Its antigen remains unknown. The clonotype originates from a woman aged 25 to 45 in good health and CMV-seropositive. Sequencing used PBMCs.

CDR3 amino acids: CASSPLPTGSSGNTIYF. As DNA, the CDR3 is TGTGCCAGCTCGCCCCTCCCTACAGGGAGCTCTGGAAACACCATATATTTT. The rearrangement uses TRBV18 and TRBJ1-3; TRBD1 is a possible D gene (6 bases). The CDR3 is 17 amino acids. V lost 6 bases and J lost 0, with 18 bases in between. Germline CDR1 is KGHSH and CDR2 is LQKENI.